The 29 T cell receptor beta chains listed next were all sequenced from one sample in a study of T cell responses to AZD1222 COVID-19 vaccine. The repertoire was sequenced with immunoSEQ multiplex PCR; TCRdb's copy has only in-frame clones and lacks some. This sample yields about 60,000 clones, of which approximately 89% are seen a single time; approximately 19% belongs to the top ten. Sequenced material: peripheral blood, taken on day 0 of MenACWY control vaccination. The source of these receptors is an adult in good health.

The chain is built from TRBV28 and TRBJ2-7, with 10 nucleotides matching TRBD2. The CDR3 sequence is 17 residues long. Germline CDR1 reads MDHEN; CDR2 reads SYDVKM. The V segment lost 6 bases and the J segment 4 bases; nucleotides outside the gene matches: 15. For the CDR3, the DNA is TGTGCCAGCAGGCCCTCTTCTTCCGGGACTAGCGAGTACGAGCAGTACTTC. It encodes CASRPSSSGTSEYEQYF.

The chain has TRBV5-1 and TRBJ2-2; D uncertain. The CDR3 has 11 residues. Trimming took off 6 bases at V and 6 bases at J, with 6 bases between the two ends. Germline CDR1 and CDR2: SGHRS and YFSETQ. CDR3 DNA: TGCGCCAGCAAGGAACCCGGGGAGCTGTTTTTT. Its protein product is CASKEPGELFF.

The chain joins TRBV11-3 to TRBJ2-1; D not certain. This CDR3 region has 12 residues. V was pared by 2 bases and J by 8 bases, with 7 bases between. CDR1 is SGHNT, CDR2 YENEEA, per germline. The CDR3 nucleotides read TGTGCCAGCAGCTTAAATTGGGATGAGCAGTTCTTC. This translates into CASSLNWDEQFF.

V usage is TRBV30 and J usage is TRBJ1-5, with a weak D call TRBD1 (5 bases). Germline lookup yields CDR1 GTSNPN and CDR2 SVGIG (reference sequence). CDR3 length: 16 amino acids. The V gene lost 0 bases and the J gene lost 1 base, with 13 bases spanning the gap. CDR3 sequence: CAWSVGSGASNQPQHF. CDR3 bases: TGTGCCTGGAGTGTAGGTTCCGGGGCAAGCAATCAGCCCCAGCATTTT.

The V and J genes are TRBV4-1 and TRBJ1-1; D may be TRBD1 (5 bases). The V end was cut by 4 bases, the J end by 0 bases, with 12 bases between. The germline CDR1 and CDR2 sequences are MGHRA and YSYEKL. The CDR3 sequence is 15 residues long. CDR3 sequence (DNA): TGCGCCAGCAGCCTACACAGGACCCTGAACACTGAAGCTTTCTTT. Amino acid sequence: CASSLHRTLNTEAFF.

The chain recombines TRBV19 with TRBJ1-6; D remains ambiguous. Germline-derived CDR1 and CDR2 are LNHDA and SQIVND (reference sequence). The CDR3 has 15 residues. Trimming shortened V by 2 bases and J by 7 bases, and 12 bases separated the two germline ends. The CDR3 region has the DNA TGTGCCAGTAGTATAAAGGACGGAAGAAATTCACCCCTCCACTTT. Translation: CASSIKDGRNSPLHF.

The chain joins TRBV27 to TRBJ1-1; 7 bases are a match to TRBD1. Germline CDR1 and CDR2: MNHEY and SMNVEV (reference sequence). CDR3 length equals 15 residues. V trimming: 2 bases; J trimming: 5 bases; junction bases outside the gene matches: 8. The CDR3 here is CASSLLIGGATEAFF. Written as DNA, the CDR3 is TGTGCCAGCAGTTTACTGATAGGGGGCGCGACTGAAGCTTTCTTT.

The chain recombines TRBV5-1 with TRBJ2-7; 12 bases match TRBD1. CDR3 length: 15 amino acids. CDR1 SGHRS and CDR2 YFSETQ come from the germline V gene. V shed 0 bases, J shed 6 bases, and the junction held 4 bases outside the gene matches. DNA of the CDR3: TGCGCCAGCAGCTTGGTGGGACAGGGGGCGGGCGAGCAGTACTTC. Its protein product is CASSLVGQGAGEQYF.

V gene TRBV6-2 or TRBV6-3 combines with J gene TRBJ1-1, with 7 bases aligning to TRBD1. This CDR3 region has 14 residues. J was trimmed by 5 bases and V by 6 bases; bases with no gene match: 9. Germline CDR1 is MNHEY and CDR2 is SVGEGT. CDR3: CASSKTTGRTEAFF. In nucleotides, the CDR3 is TGTGCCAGCAGCAAAACGACAGGGAGGACTGAAGCTTTCTTT.

V gene TRBV4-2 combines with J gene TRBJ1-2, with 11 positions matching TRBD1. The CDR3 runs 16 residues. CDR1 and CDR2 (germline): LGHNA, YNFKEQ. The V gene end was trimmed by 4 bases and the J gene end by 2 bases; junction bases not matched to a gene: 6. The CDR3 bases are TGTGCCAGCAGCCCACTCGGACAGGGGGCAAACTATGGCTACACCTTC. It specifies CASSPLGQGANYGYTF.

The genes are TRBV6-5 and TRBJ1-3, with 7 bases fitting TRBD1. Looked up from germline, CDR1 is MNHEY and CDR2 is SVGAGI. The CDR3 extends over 16 amino acids. Unmatched junction bases numbered 5, after V lost 0 bases and J lost 3 bases. The CDR3 sequence: CASSYSAQGVGNTIYF. The CDR3 DNA reads as TGTGCCAGCAGTTACTCCGCCCAGGGGGTTGGAAACACCATATATTTT.

This chain joins TRBV19 and TRBJ2-1, with 9 bases identical to TRBD1. The CDR3 loop spans 15 amino acids. The V gene end was trimmed by 6 bases and the J gene end by 4 bases; junction bases not matched to a gene: 7. The germline gives CDR1 LNHDA, CDR2 SQIVND (reference sequence). CDR3 sequence (DNA): TGTGCCAGTAGCAAGCCCGGGACAGGGTACAATGAGCAGTTCTTC. It yields the protein CASSKPGTGYNEQFF.

This chain links TRBV5-1 with TRBJ2-1; 7 bases are shared with TRBD2. Germline CDR1 SGHRS, CDR2 YFSETQ. J gave up 8 bases and V 4 bases, and 18 bases lay outside the gene matches. The CDR3 extends over 17 amino acids. This chain's CDR3 is CASSLIPPGGGSYEQFF. CDR3 DNA sequence: TGCGCCAGCAGCCTCATCCCCCCGGGAGGTGGTTCTTATGAGCAGTTCTTC. The full variable domain, completed using reference TRBV5-1 and TRBJ2-1, is KAGVTQTPRYLIKTRGQQVTLSCSPISGHRSVSWYQQTPGQGLQFLFEYFSETQRNKGNFPGRFSGRQFSNSRSEMNVSTLELGDSALYLCASSLIPPGGGSYEQFFGPGTRLTVL.

This chain links TRBV5-1 with TRBJ2-3; 7 nucleotides line up with TRBD2. V dropped 0 bases and J dropped 0; count of bases not matched to a gene: 7. Germline V CDR1 and CDR2: SGHRS, YFSETQ. The CDR3 is 17 residues long. The CDR3 protein is CASSLATSASSTDTQYF. As DNA, the CDR3 is TGCGCCAGCAGCTTGGCTACTAGCGCCTCTAGCACAGATACGCAGTATTTT.

V is TRBV9 and J is TRBJ1-1, with 7 positions matching TRBD1. V lost 3 bases, J lost 4 bases, and 0 bases stayed unmatched. CDR1 SGDLS and CDR2 YYNGEE come from the germline V gene. The CDR3 is 12 residues long. The CDR3 protein is CASSAGGTEAFF. The CDR3 DNA is TGTGCCAGCAGCGCAGGGGGCACTGAAGCTTTCTTT.

J is TRBJ2-5 and V is TRBV5-4, with TRBD1 as a possible D gene (5 bases). The length of the CDR3 is 14 residues. With 1 base removed from V and 3 bases from J, the gap between germline ends came to 10 bases. CDR1 SGHNT and CDR2 YYREEE come from the germline V gene (reference sequence). The DNA for the CDR3 is TGTGCCAGCAGCTTGAGGACCAGGGAAGAGACCCAGTACTTC. Translated, it gives CASSLRTREETQYF.

Only one count was recorded for this clone. The gene calls are TRBV27 and TRBJ1-1, with 12 bases aligning to TRBD1. CDR1 is MNHEY, CDR2 SMNVEV, per germline (reference sequence). V was clipped by 3 bases and J by 3 bases; unmatched bases: 11. This CDR3 region has 18 residues. The CDR3 nucleotides are TGTGCCAGCAGTTTGAGTCCGGGACAGGGGGCAAGAGACACTGAAGCTTTCTTT. Protein: CASSLSPGQGARDTEAFF.

The rearrangement links TRBV29-1 to TRBJ2-7; 12 positions match TRBD2. This CDR3 contains 16 residues. Germline values: CDR1 SQVTM, CDR2 ANQGSEA. Trimming at V came to 4 bases and at J to 2 bases, leaving 9 bases not matched to a gene. This chain's CDR3 is CSVAPTSGRLTYEQYF. The CDR3 DNA reads TGCAGCGTTGCCCCTACTAGCGGGAGGCTGACCTACGAGCAGTACTTC.

V and J are TRBV28 and TRBJ1-6, with a weak D call TRBD1 (5 bases). The CDR3 covers 15 residues. V lost 6 bases, J lost 10 bases, and 19 bases lay in between. Germline values: CDR1 MDHEN, CDR2 SYDVKM. Here the CDR3 DNA reads TGTGCCAGCAGACGAACCATTCAGGGTAAATCACCCCTCCACTTT. Amino acids: CASRRTIQGKSPLHF. The complete variable domain, with remaining parts taken from reference TRBV28 and TRBJ1-6, reads DVKVTQSSRYLVKRTGEKVFLECVQDMDHENMFWYRQDPGLGLRLIYFSYDVKMKEKGDIPEGYSVSREKKERFSLILESASTNQTSMYLCASRRTIQGKSPLHFGNGTRLTVT.

This clone was seen a single time. V usage is TRBV18 and J usage is TRBJ2-7, with 7 bases identical to TRBD2. Germline V CDR1 and CDR2: KGHSH, LQKENI. With 1 base clipped from V and 7 bases from J, the junction kept 22 bases outside the gene matches. This CDR3 region has 19 residues. The CDR3 bases are TGTGCCAGCTCACCACTCGGCAGGGTACCAAACTTAGCGCGGGAGGAGCAGTACTTC. Translation gives CASSPLGRVPNLAREEQYF.

The chain employs TRBV5-1 and TRBJ2-5; D gene ambiguous. This CDR3 has 15 amino acids. Germline V gene sequence: CDR1 SGHRS, CDR2 YFSETQ. Trimming removed 0 bases from V and 2 bases from J, with 11 bases in between. The CDR3 loop reads CASSLEAVVQETQYF. CDR3 nucleotide sequence: TGCGCCAGCAGCTTGGAGGCAGTAGTTCAAGAGACCCAGTACTTC.

J is TRBJ2-2 and V is TRBV15, with unresolved D. The CDR3 loop spans 15 amino acids. V dropped 0 bases and J dropped 2 bases, with 7 bases sitting between them. Germline V gives CDR1 LNHNV, CDR2 YYDKDF (reference sequence). The CDR3 loop reads CATSRETFNTGELFF. CDR3 DNA sequence: TGTGCCACCAGCAGAGAGACCTTTAACACCGGGGAGCTGTTTTTT.

The rearrangement links TRBV9 to TRBJ2-5, with 9 bases that match TRBD1. Germline CDR1 and CDR2: SGDLS and YYNGEE. The CDR3 spans 14 residues. After removal of 7 bases from V and 5 bases from J, the junction contained 9 bases not matched to a gene. CDR3 region: CASGRGDREETQYF. The CDR3 DNA sequence: TGTGCCAGCGGTAGAGGGGACAGGGAGGAGACCCAGTACTTC.

This clone appeared once. The chain carries TRBV7-2 and TRBJ2-1, with 10 bases fitting TRBD1. The CDR3 extends over 17 amino acids. The germline V gene has CDR1 SGHTA and CDR2 FQGNSA. V dropped 1 base and J dropped 8; count of bases not matched to a gene: 11. The CDR3 sequence is CASSLVLGDRGKDEQFF. As DNA, the CDR3 is TGTGCCAGCAGCTTAGTTTTGGGGGACAGGGGCAAGGATGAGCAGTTCTTC.

This clone appeared a few times. The chain couples TRBV4-2 to TRBJ2-7; 8 bases are a match to TRBD2. The trim removed 8 bases at V and 6 bases at J, leaving 15 bases unmatched. The germline CDR1 and CDR2 sequences are LGHNA and YNFKEQ. The length of the CDR3 is 15 residues. The CDR3 nucleotides are TGTGCCAGCGCTTCCACTAGCGGCCGGTTACGCGAGCAGTACTTC. This translates into CASASTSGRLREQYF.

The chain uses TRBV15 and TRBJ1-2; tentatively, D is TRBD1 (5 bases). The CDR3 covers 15 residues. V lost 4 bases to trimming and J lost 8 bases, with 20 bases between them. Looked up from germline, CDR1 is LNHNV and CDR2 is YYDKDF (reference sequence). The CDR3 bases are TGTGCCACCAGCACCCGGGACGCACCAACGGAGGGCTACACCTTC. Protein: CATSTRDAPTEGYTF.

The chain carries TRBV18 and TRBJ2-3; TRBD1 matches 7 bases. CDR1 is KGHSH and CDR2 is LQKENI in the germline V gene. V shed 2 bases, J shed 4 bases, and the junction held 3 bases outside the gene matches. The CDR3 extends over 14 amino acids. CDR3 protein: CASSPNTGADTQYF. CDR3 DNA: TGTGCCAGCTCACCAAACACAGGGGCAGATACGCAGTATTTT. Supplemented by reference TRBV18 and TRBJ2-3, the full variable domain reads NAGVMQNPRHLVRRRGQEARLRCSPMKGHSHVYWYRQLPEEGLKFMVYLQKENIIDESGMPKERFSAEFPKEGPSILRIQQVVRGDSAAYFCASSPNTGADTQYFGPGTRLTVL.

CDR3 DNA: TGTGCCAGTGGACACACTGAAGCTTTCTTT. Translating it yields CASGHTEAFF. V usage is TRBV19 and J usage is TRBJ1-1; D unresolved. Trimming took 8 bases from V and 3 from J, leaving 4 bases between them. The CDR3 covers 10 residues. Per the germline V gene, CDR1 is LNHDA and CDR2 is SQIVND (reference sequence). The full variable domain, with the rest looked up from reference TRBV19 and TRBJ1-1, is DGGITQSPKYLFRKEGQNVTLSCEQNLNHDAMYWYRQDPGQGLRLIYYSQIVNDFQKGDIAEGYSVSREKKESFPLTVTSAQKNPTAFYLCASGHTEAFFGQGTRLTVV.

The chain links TRBV6-1 to TRBJ2-7; 7 bases line up with TRBD2. The CDR3 has 13 amino acids. J gave up 7 bases and V 1 base, and 4 bases lay outside the gene matches. Germline CDR1 is MNHNS and CDR2 is SASEGT. CDR3 sequence (DNA): TGTGCCAGCAGTGAAGTGAACGGGGGGGAGCAGTACTTC. It specifies CASSEVNGGEQYF.